The 29 T cell receptor beta chains below were found in one sample sequenced in a study of cytomegalovirus exposure and HLA in healthy donors (dated by TCRdb to between 2016 and 2019). Library method: the immunoSEQ multiplex PCR assay. For the multiplex PCR, a mixture combining 60 forward primers for TCR Vbeta segments and 13 reverse primers for TCR Jbeta segments was used. TCRdb holds this immuneACCESS table with in-frame rearrangements only. Some clones are missing; in checked studies, unresolved V genes explain under half, and the rest has no known cause. The sample data list some 130,000 clones, and 60% to 75% of these were observed just once. The top ten constitute 1.5% to 2% of the sample. Sequenced sample: PBMCs. These receptors all come from a human donor in good health.

The rearrangement links TRBV14 to TRBJ2-1; 7 positions match TRBD2. Germline V gene lookup returns CDR1 SGHDN and CDR2 FVKESK. The CDR3 extends over 16 amino acids. After removal of 4 bases from V and 4 bases from J, the junction contained 10 bases not matched to a gene. CDR3 DNA sequence: TGTGCCAGCAGCCGAATAAGCGGGATTAAATACAATGAGCAGTTCTTC. Amino acid sequence: CASSRISGIKYNEQFF.

This clone was seen only once. This sequence joins TRBV5-4 and TRBJ1-4; 10 bases match TRBD1. This CDR3 has 14 residues. Germline lookup yields CDR1 SGHNT and CDR2 YYREEE (reference sequence). With 5 bases clipped from V and 8 bases from J, the junction kept 6 bases outside the gene matches. The CDR3: CASRRTGGREKLFF. The DNA of the CDR3 is TGTGCCAGCAGGCGGACAGGGGGGCGAGAAAAACTGTTTTTT.

This clone was counted a few times. The chain carries TRBV6-1 and TRBJ1-4, with 7 bases that match TRBD1. In germline, CDR1 is MNHNS, CDR2 SASEGT. The trim removed 7 bases at V and 15 bases at J, leaving 20 bases unmatched. This CDR3 has 15 amino acids. Here the CDR3 reads CASKLTGDSPSRVFF. The CDR3, as DNA: TGTGCCAGCAAGCTTACAGGGGACTCGCCTAGTAGGGTGTTTTTT.

The V gene is TRBV19, the J gene TRBJ1-5; a possible D gene is TRBD1 (6 bases). CDR3 length: 15 residues. Trimming removed 9 bases from V and 3 bases from J, with 18 bases in between. Germline lookup yields CDR1 LNHDA and CDR2 SQIVND (reference sequence). The CDR3 protein is CASEGEGRINQPQHF. The CDR3 coding sequence is TGTGCCAGCGAGGGGGAGGGGAGGATCAATCAGCCCCAGCATTTT.

The chain employs TRBV19 and TRBJ2-7; tentatively, D is TRBD2 (5 bases). The DNA end favors TRBJ2-1, so the J call may be wrong. This CDR3 comprises 15 residues. Germline V lookup: CDR1 LNHDA, CDR2 SQIVND (reference sequence). The CDR3 bases are TGTGCCAGTAGTGGGAGCAAGGAGGCCTCCTACGAGCAGTTCTTC. This translates into CASSGSKEASYEQFF.

The V gene is TRBV5-1, the J gene TRBJ2-3; 7 nucleotides agree with TRBD1. From germline, CDR1 is SGHRS and CDR2 YFSETQ. V dropped 4 bases and J dropped 6; count of bases not matched to a gene: 11. The CDR3 runs 15 residues. CDR3 amino acids: CASSPQRGRKDTQYF. DNA for the CDR3: TGCGCCAGCAGCCCGCAGAGGGGGCGCAAGGATACGCAGTATTTT.

This sequence joins TRBV9 and TRBJ2-3; TRBD1 agrees at 8 bases. The trim removed 4 bases at V and 3 bases at J, leaving 10 bases unmatched. Per the germline V gene, CDR1 is SGDLS and CDR2 is YYNGEE. The CDR3 extends over 16 amino acids. The CDR3 DNA sequence: TGTGCCAGCAGCCCGACCCAGGGGGCTAGGACAGATACGCAGTATTTT. Translated: CASSPTQGARTDTQYF.

The V gene is TRBV28, the J gene TRBJ2-5, with 7 bases that match TRBD1. The CDR3 is 19 residues long. The germline V gene has CDR1 MDHEN and CDR2 SYDVKM. V dropped 4 bases and J dropped 2; count of bases not matched to a gene: 19. CDR3 in amino acids: CASSYRDVRRGHGQETQYF. The CDR3 nucleotides read TGTGCCAGCAGTTATAGGGATGTACGTAGGGGGCACGGACAAGAGACCCAGTACTTC.

V is TRBV7-6 and J is TRBJ1-4; D unclear. The germline gives CDR1 SGHVS, CDR2 FNYEAQ. The length of the CDR3 is 16 residues. V was cut by 5 bases and J by 5 bases, with 18 bases left in between. As DNA, the CDR3 is TGTGCCAGCAGCCGCCTGGAACGGAGGAAAAATGAAAAACTGTTTTTT. Protein sequence: CASSRLERRKNEKLFF.

The V and J genes are TRBV6-5 and TRBJ2-5; D is possibly TRBD2 (6 bases). Germline loops: CDR1 MNHEY, CDR2 SVGAGI. The length of the CDR3 is 14 residues. The V and J ends lost 6 bases and 5 bases respectively, with 16 bases between them. In DNA form, the CDR3 reads TGTGCCAGCAGGGGACTCCGATTAGAGGAGACCCAGTACTTC. This translates into CASRGLRLEETQYF.

The chain employs TRBV28 and TRBJ1-2, with TRBD1 as a possible D gene (5 bases). CDR1 is MDHEN and CDR2 is SYDVKM in the germline V gene. The CDR3 runs 15 residues. Between the trimmed V and J ends, which lost 6 bases and 3 bases, there was a span of 17 bases. For the CDR3, the DNA is TGTGCCAGCAGACCGGGACCGACGGGGGACTATGGCTACACCTTC. It yields the protein CASRPGPTGDYGYTF.

The V call is TRBV5-1, the J call TRBJ2-1; 9 bases align to TRBD2. Germline V CDR1 and CDR2: SGHRS, YFSETQ. Unmatched junction bases numbered 14, after V lost 5 bases and J lost 8 bases. The length of the CDR3 is 16 residues. The CDR3 bases are TGCGCCAGCAGGGCCCATGATAGCGGGAGCATTTATGAGCAGTTCTTC. This encodes CASRAHDSGSIYEQFF.

This rearrangement joins TRBV19 to TRBJ2-7, with 8 bases matching TRBD2. CDR1 and CDR2 from the germline V gene are LNHDA and SQIVND (reference sequence). The trim removed 4 bases at V and 6 bases at J, leaving 5 bases unmatched. The CDR3 covers 13 residues. The CDR3 region is CASSTPAGGEQYF. Here the CDR3 DNA reads TGTGCCAGTAGTACCCCGGCGGGGGGCGAGCAGTACTTC. Supplemented by reference TRBV19 and TRBJ2-7, the full variable domain reads DGGITQSPKYLFRKEGQNVTLSCEQNLNHDAMYWYRQDPGQGLRLIYYSQIVNDFQKGDIAEGYSVSREKKESFPLTVTSAQKNPTAFYLCASSTPAGGEQYFGPGTRLTVT.

The V call is TRBV29-1, the J call TRBJ2-7, with TRBD1 matching 8 bases. CDR1 is SQVTM, CDR2 ANQGSEA, per germline. The CDR3 length is 17 residues. After removal of 1 base from V and 0 bases from J, the junction contained 11 bases not matched to a gene. CDR3 sequence (DNA): TGCAGCGTTGAAGTTGGGGACAGGCCGGGAGACTCCTACGAGCAGTACTTC. It is translated as CSVEVGDRPGDSYEQYF.

The chain uses TRBV5-5 and TRBJ2-1; 7 bases fit TRBD2. CDR3 size: 16 residues. Germline loops: CDR1 SGHKS, CDR2 YYEKEE (reference sequence). J gave up 3 bases and V 6 bases, and 12 bases lay outside the gene matches. In DNA form, the CDR3 reads TGTGCCAGCACCACCTTTCTAGCGGAGTACTACAATGAGCAGTTCTTC. Residues: CASTTFLAEYYNEQFF.

This clone has more than one count but fewer than ten. This rearrangement joins TRBV19 to TRBJ2-3, with TRBD1 identical over 8 bases. The CDR3 runs to 15 residues. CDR1 and CDR2 (germline): LNHDA, SQIVND (reference sequence). Unmatched junction bases numbered 4, after V lost 1 base and J lost 4 bases. The CDR3 region is CASSIVGQGPDTQYF. For the CDR3, the DNA is TGTGCCAGTAGTATAGTTGGACAGGGTCCAGATACGCAGTATTTT.

The rearrangement links TRBV5-6 to TRBJ2-3; 8 bases are a match to TRBD1. Germline V gene sequence: CDR1 SGHDT, CDR2 YYEEEE. The CDR3 is 14 amino acids. Trimming at V came to 4 bases and at J to 4 bases, leaving 5 bases not matched to a gene. Written as DNA, the CDR3 is TGTGCCAGCAGCCCGGACAGGGTCCCAGATACGCAGTATTTT. Protein sequence: CASSPDRVPDTQYF.

This clone was seen a few times. The CDR3 region is CASSLSGGYGYTF. The CDR3, as DNA: TGTGCCAGCAGTTTATCAGGGGGATATGGCTACACCTTC. The chain combines TRBV27 with TRBJ1-2, with D perhaps matching TRBD1 (6 bases). The V end lost 0 bases, the J end lost 5 bases, and 7 bases lay between the germline ends. There are 13 residues in the CDR3. The V gene's germline CDR1 is MNHEY and CDR2 SMNVEV (reference sequence).

The chain combines TRBV5-1 with TRBJ1-5; weak D call: TRBD1 (6 bases). Between the trimmed V and J ends, which lost 0 bases and 0 bases, there was a span of 10 bases. This CDR3 region has 16 residues. Germline values: CDR1 SGHRS, CDR2 YFSETQ. The CDR3 loop reads CASSLDGQISNQPQHF. CDR3 sequence (DNA): TGCGCCAGCAGCTTGGACGGACAGATTAGCAATCAGCCCCAGCATTTT.

In this sample, this clone turned up once. V is TRBV2 and J is TRBJ2-1; D is unresolved. The CDR3 is 16 residues long. V was clipped by 6 bases and J by 0 bases, with 15 bases between them. Germline CDR1 SNHLY, CDR2 FYNNEI. This CDR3 reads CASSEPRKSSYNEQFF. The CDR3 nucleotides read TGTGCCAGCAGCGAACCTCGCAAGAGCTCCTACAATGAGCAGTTCTTC. Variable domain in full (rest from reference TRBV2 and TRBJ2-1): EPEVTQTPSHQVTQMGQEVILRCVPISNHLYFYWYRQILGQKVEFLVSFYNNEISEKSEIFDDQFSVERPDGSNFTLKIRSTKLEDSAMYFCASSEPRKSSYNEQFFGPGTRLTVL.

The chain is built from TRBV18 and TRBJ2-3; 8 bases match TRBD1. The CDR3 is made up of 15 amino acids. V was pared by 2 bases and J by 3 bases, with 4 bases of the junction left unmatched. CDR1 KGHSH and CDR2 LQKENI come from the germline V gene. This CDR3 is CASSPEDRATDTQYF. CDR3 sequence (DNA): TGTGCCAGCTCACCAGAGGACAGGGCAACAGATACGCAGTATTTT.

This clone was detected only once. The chain recombines TRBV2 with TRBJ2-7; 8 nucleotides align to TRBD2. Trimming at V came to 4 bases and at J to 3 bases, leaving 11 bases not matched to a gene. The CDR3 is 16 residues long. Germline CDR1 SNHLY, CDR2 FYNNEI. The DNA of the CDR3 is TGTGCCAGCAGTGTCCTCGGGGGACTAGTCGACTACGAGCAGTACTTC. Translated, it gives CASSVLGGLVDYEQYF.

This clone was recorded a few times. The chain employs TRBV9 and TRBJ2-1, with 14 bases matching TRBD2. The CDR3 runs 18 residues. Germline trimming cut 4 bases from V and 2 bases from J; bases unmatched to any gene: 8. CDR1 SGDLS and CDR2 YYNGEE come from the germline V gene. Here the CDR3 reads CASSLGTSGRPPYNEQFF. In DNA form, the CDR3 reads TGTGCCAGCAGCCTGGGGACTAGCGGGAGACCCCCCTACAATGAGCAGTTCTTC.

This sequence joins TRBV27 and TRBJ2-7; 11 bases align to TRBD2. V trimming: 6 bases; J trimming: 0 bases; junction bases outside the gene matches: 7. This CDR3 has 16 amino acids. Germline loops: CDR1 MNHEY, CDR2 SMNVEV (reference sequence). CDR3 loop: CASRREGTSGSYEQYF. In DNA form, the CDR3 reads TGTGCCAGCAGGCGTGAAGGGACTAGCGGCTCCTACGAGCAGTACTTC.

This clone was seen more than once but under ten times. This chain connects TRBV7-7 to TRBJ2-7, with 7 nucleotides matching TRBD2. Germline CDR1 SSHAT, CDR2 FNYEAQ (reference sequence). Trimming took 4 bases from V and 1 from J; bases not matched to a gene: 4. The CDR3 totals 14 residues. CDR3 residues: CASSSGLGSYEQYF. The CDR3 nucleotides read TGTGCCAGCAGCTCCGGACTAGGATCCTACGAGCAGTACTTC.

The V and J genes are TRBV5-6 and TRBJ2-3; 12 positions agree with TRBD2. Trimming removed 3 bases from V and 5 bases from J; junction bases left unmatched: 4. In germline, CDR1 is SGHDT, CDR2 YYEEEE. The CDR3 is 15 amino acids. The CDR3 region has the DNA TGTGCCAGCAGCTCGGGGGGACTAGCGGGAGATACGCAGTATTTT. Amino acids: CASSSGGLAGDTQYF. Using reference TRBV5-6 and TRBJ2-3 for the parts outside the CDR3, the full variable domain is DAGVTQSPTHLIKTRGQQVTLRCSPKSGHDTVSWYQQALGQGPQFIFQYYEEEERQRGNFPDRFSGHQFPNYSSELNVNALLLGDSALYLCASSSGGLAGDTQYFGPGTRLTVL.

The chain has TRBV10-3 and TRBJ2-5, with TRBD1 as a possible D gene (5 bases). Germline V gene sequence: CDR1 ENHRY, CDR2 SYGVKD. V shed 0 bases and J shed 5 bases, with 10 bases lying between them. The CDR3 totals 14 residues. The CDR3 protein is CAISESQGRETQYF. For the CDR3, the DNA is TGTGCCATCAGTGAGTCGCAGGGTCGGGAGACCCAGTACTTC.

In this sample, this clone turned up a few times. The chain carries TRBV4-1 and TRBJ2-2; D may be TRBD2 (5 bases). V lost 0 bases and J lost 6, with 11 bases in between. The V gene's germline CDR1 is MGHRA and CDR2 YSYEKL. CDR3 length: 15 residues. CDR3 loop: CASSQESTSPGELFF. In DNA, the CDR3 is TGCGCCAGCAGCCAAGAATCCACTAGTCCCGGGGAGCTGTTTTTT.

The chain joins TRBV6-1 to TRBJ2-2; 10 bases agree with TRBD2. The germline V gene has CDR1 MNHNS and CDR2 SASEGT. The CDR3 sequence is 16 residues long. The trim removed 1 base at V and 7 bases at J, leaving 6 bases unmatched. This CDR3 is CASSEEVAGGFGELFF. For the CDR3, the DNA is TGTGCCAGCAGTGAAGAGGTAGCGGGAGGTTTCGGGGAGCTGTTTTTT.